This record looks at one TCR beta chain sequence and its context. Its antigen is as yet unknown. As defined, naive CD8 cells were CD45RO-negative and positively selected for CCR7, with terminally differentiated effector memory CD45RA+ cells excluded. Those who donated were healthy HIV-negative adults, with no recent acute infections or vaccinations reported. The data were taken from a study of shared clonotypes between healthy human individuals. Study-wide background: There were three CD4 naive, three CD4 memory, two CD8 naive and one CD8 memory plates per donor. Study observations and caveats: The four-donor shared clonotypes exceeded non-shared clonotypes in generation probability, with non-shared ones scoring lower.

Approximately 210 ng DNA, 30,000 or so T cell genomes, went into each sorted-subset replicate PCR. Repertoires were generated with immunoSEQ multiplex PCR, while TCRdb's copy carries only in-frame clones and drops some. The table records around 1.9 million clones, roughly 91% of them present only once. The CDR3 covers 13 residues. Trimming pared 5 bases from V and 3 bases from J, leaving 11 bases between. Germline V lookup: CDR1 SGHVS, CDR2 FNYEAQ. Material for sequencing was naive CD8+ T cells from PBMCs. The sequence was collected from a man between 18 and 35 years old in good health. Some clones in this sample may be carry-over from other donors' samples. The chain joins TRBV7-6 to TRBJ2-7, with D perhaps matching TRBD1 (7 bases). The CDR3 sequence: CASSPRGVYEQYF. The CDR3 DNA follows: TGTGCCAGCAGCCCCAGGGGGGTCTACGAGCAGTACTTC.